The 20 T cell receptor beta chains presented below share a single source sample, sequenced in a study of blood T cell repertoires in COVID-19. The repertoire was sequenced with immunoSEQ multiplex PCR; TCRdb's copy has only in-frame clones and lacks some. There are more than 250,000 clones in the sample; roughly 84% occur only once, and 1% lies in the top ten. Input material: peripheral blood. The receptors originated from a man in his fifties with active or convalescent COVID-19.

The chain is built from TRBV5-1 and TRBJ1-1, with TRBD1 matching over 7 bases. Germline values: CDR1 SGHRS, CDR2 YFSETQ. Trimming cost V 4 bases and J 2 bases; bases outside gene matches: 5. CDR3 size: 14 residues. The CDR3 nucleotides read TGCGCCAGCAGCACTGGACAGGTCAACACTGAAGCTTTCTTT. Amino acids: CASSTGQVNTEAFF.

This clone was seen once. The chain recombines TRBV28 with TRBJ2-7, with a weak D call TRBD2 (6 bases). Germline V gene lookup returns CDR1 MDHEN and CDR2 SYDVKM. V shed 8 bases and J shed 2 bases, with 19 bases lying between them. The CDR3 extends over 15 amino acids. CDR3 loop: CASQEGGMEPYEQYF. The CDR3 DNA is TGTGCCAGCCAGGAGGGTGGAATGGAGCCCTACGAGCAGTACTTC.

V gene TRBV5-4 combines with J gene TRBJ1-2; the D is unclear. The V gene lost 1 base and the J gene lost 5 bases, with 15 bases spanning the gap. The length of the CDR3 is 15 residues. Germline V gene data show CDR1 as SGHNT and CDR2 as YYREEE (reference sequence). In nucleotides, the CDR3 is TGTGCCAGCAGCTTGAGGGAGGGCTCTCTTTATGGCTACACCTTC. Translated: CASSLREGSLYGYTF.

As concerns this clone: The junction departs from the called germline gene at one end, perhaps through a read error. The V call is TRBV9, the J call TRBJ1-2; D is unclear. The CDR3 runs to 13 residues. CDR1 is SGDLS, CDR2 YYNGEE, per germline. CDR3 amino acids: CASSVGRREHHPF. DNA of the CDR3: TGTGCCAGCAGCGTAGGTCGGAGGGAACACCACCCCTTC.

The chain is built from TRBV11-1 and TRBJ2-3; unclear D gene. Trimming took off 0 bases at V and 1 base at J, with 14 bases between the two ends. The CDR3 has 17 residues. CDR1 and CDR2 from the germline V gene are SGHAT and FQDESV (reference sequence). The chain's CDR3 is CASSLAGPAFGTDTQYF. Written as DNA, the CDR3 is TGTGCCAGCAGCTTAGCGGGCCCTGCTTTCGGCACAGATACGCAGTATTTT.

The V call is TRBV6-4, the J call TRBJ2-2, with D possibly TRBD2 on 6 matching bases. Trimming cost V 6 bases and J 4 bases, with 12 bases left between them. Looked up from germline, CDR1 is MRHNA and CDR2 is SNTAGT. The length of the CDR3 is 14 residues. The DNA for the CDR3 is TGTGCCAGCAGCAGGGACTTCTTCACCGGGGAGCTGTTTTTT. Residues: CASSRDFFTGELFF.

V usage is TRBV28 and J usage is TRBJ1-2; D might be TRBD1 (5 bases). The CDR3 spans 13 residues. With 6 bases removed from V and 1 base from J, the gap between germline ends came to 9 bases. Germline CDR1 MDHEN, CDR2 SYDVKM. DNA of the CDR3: TGTGCCAGCAGATTGACAGTTAACTATGGCTACACCTTC. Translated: CASRLTVNYGYTF.

This CDR3 is CASSYMEGLGANVLTF. CDR3 bases: TGTGCCAGCAGTTACATGGAGGGGCTTGGGGCCAACGTCCTGACTTTC. V and J are TRBV6-2 or TRBV6-3 and TRBJ2-6; a weak D match, TRBD2 (6 bases). From germline, CDR1 is MNHEY and CDR2 SVGEGT. The CDR3 sequence is 16 residues long. Trimming pared 2 bases from V and 3 bases from J, leaving 11 bases between.

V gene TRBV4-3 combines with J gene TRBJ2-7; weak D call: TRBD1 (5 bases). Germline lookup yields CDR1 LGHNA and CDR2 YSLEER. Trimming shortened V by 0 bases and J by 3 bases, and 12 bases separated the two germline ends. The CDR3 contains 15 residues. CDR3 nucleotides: TGCGCCAGCAGCCAAGATCCGCAGGGATACTACGAGCAGTACTTC. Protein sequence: CASSQDPQGYYEQYF.

In DNA, the CDR3 is TGTGCCAGCAGCCCCAGACAGGCGAACACCGGGGAGCTGTTTTTT. Translated, it gives CASSPRQANTGELFF. The rearrangement links TRBV4-2 to TRBJ2-2; D perhaps matches TRBD1 (6 bases). This CDR3 is 15 amino acids long. The ends were cut back, 4 bases at V and 0 bases at J, with 9 bases in the middle. Germline lookup yields CDR1 LGHNA and CDR2 YNFKEQ.

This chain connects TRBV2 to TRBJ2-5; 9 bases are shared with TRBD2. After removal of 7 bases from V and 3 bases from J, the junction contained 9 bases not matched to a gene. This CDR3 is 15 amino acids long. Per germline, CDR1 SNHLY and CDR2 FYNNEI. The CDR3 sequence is CASTISRGGEETQYF. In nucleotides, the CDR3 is TGTGCCAGCACTATAAGCCGCGGGGGGGAAGAGACCCAGTACTTC.

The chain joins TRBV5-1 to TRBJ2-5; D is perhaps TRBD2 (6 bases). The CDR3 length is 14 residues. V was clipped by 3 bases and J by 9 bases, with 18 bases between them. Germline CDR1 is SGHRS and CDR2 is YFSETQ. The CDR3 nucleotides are TGCGCCAGCAGCTCGGACGGGGGAAAATCCGCCCAGTACTTC. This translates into CASSSDGGKSAQYF.

CDR3 amino acids: CASSAGQRDGYTF. DNA for the CDR3: TGTGCCAGCAGCGCGGGACAGCGGGATGGCTACACCTTC. This chain links TRBV5-4 with TRBJ1-2; TRBD1 matches at 7 bases. Trimming cost V 4 bases and J 6 bases; bases outside gene matches: 6. In germline, CDR1 is SGHNT, CDR2 YYREEE (reference sequence). There are 13 residues in the CDR3.

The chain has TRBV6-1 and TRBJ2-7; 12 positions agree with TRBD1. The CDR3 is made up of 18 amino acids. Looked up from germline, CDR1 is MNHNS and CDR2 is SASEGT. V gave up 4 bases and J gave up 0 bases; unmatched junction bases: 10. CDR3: CASSVAGTGGAYSYEQYF. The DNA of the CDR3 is TGTGCCAGCAGTGTCGCCGGGACAGGGGGCGCATACTCCTACGAGCAGTACTTC.

CDR3 sequence: CASSESWGRNYGYTF. Written as DNA, the CDR3 is TGTGCCAGTAGTGAGTCCTGGGGGCGAAACTATGGCTACACCTTC. This chain connects TRBV19 to TRBJ1-2; D perhaps matches TRBD1 (6 bases). Germline assignment: CDR1 LNHDA and CDR2 SQIVND (reference sequence). V shed 5 bases and J shed 2 bases, with 15 bases lying between them. CDR3 length equals 15 residues.

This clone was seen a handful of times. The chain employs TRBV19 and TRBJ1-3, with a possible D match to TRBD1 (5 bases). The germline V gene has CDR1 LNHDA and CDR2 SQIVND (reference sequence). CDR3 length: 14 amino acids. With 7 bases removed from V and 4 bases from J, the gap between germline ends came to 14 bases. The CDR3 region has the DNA TGTGCCAGTATGGGGCAGGGCGCCGGAAACACCATATATTTT. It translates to CASMGQGAGNTIYF.

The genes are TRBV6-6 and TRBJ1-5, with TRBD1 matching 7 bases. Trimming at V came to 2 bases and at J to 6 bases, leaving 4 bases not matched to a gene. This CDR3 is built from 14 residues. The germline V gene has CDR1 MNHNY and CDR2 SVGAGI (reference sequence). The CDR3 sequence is CASSYPQGGQPQHF. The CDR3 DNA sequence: TGTGCCAGCAGTTACCCCCAGGGGGGTCAGCCCCAGCATTTT.

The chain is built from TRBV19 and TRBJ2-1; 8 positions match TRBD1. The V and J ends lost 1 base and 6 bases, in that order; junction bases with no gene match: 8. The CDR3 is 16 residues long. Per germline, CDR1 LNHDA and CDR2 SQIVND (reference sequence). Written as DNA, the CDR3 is TGTGCCAGTAGTATAGGGGCCGGACAGGGCCGCAATGAGCAGTTCTTC. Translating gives CASSIGAGQGRNEQFF. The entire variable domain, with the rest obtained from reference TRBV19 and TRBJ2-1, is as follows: DGGITQSPKYLFRKEGQNVTLSCEQNLNHDAMYWYRQDPGQGLRLIYYSQIVNDFQKGDIAEGYSVSREKKESFPLTVTSAQKNPTAFYLCASSIGAGQGRNEQFFGPGTRLTVL.

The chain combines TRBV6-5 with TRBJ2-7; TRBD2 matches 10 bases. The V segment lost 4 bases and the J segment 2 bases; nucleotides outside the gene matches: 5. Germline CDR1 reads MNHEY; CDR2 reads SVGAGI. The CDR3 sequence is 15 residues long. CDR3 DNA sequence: TGTGCCAGCAGTTTAACTAGCGGGGATACCTACGAGCAGTACTTC. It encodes CASSLTSGDTYEQYF.

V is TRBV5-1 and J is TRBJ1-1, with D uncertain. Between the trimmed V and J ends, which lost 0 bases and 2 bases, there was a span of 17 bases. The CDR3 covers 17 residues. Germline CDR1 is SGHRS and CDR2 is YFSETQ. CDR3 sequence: CASSLGIYGGSNTEAFF. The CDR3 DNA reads TGCGCCAGCAGCTTGGGGATTTATGGCGGAAGTAACACTGAAGCTTTCTTT.